Below, 4 T cell receptor beta chains from the same sample are listed, as sequenced in a study of blood T cell repertoires in COVID-19. The data were produced by immunoSEQ multiplex PCR, yet TCRdb's version contains in-frame clones alone and is incomplete. The data show approximately 200,000 clones, with 85% seen just once and 15% to 20% held by the top ten. Sequences were obtained from PBMCs or T cells enriched from blood (not recorded which). Source of these receptors: a man in his forties who had recovered from COVID-19.

The rearrangement joins TRBV4-3 to TRBJ2-4; TRBD2 matches at 12 bases. V shed 4 bases and J 6 bases; nucleotides not matched to a gene: 10. The length of the CDR3 is 17 residues. The germline gives CDR1 LGHNA, CDR2 YSLEER. The chain's CDR3 is CASSPRASGGVVNIQYF. DNA of the CDR3: TGCGCCAGCAGCCCTCGGGCTAGCGGGGGGGTGGTAAACATTCAGTACTTC.

The chain links TRBV3-1 (or the pseudogene TRBV3-2) to TRBJ1-5; D gene unclear. With 1 base removed from V and 1 base from J, the gap between germline ends came to 5 bases. This CDR3 has 14 amino acids. CDR1 is LGHDT, CDR2 YNNKEL, per germline (reference sequence). The DNA for the CDR3 is TGTGCCAGCAGCCAAGGACAAAGCAATCAGCCCCAGCATTTT. Its protein is CASSQGQSNQPQHF.

The chain recombines TRBV4-1 with TRBJ1-3; no clear D gene. Trimming shortened V by 4 bases and J by 1 base, and 11 bases separated the two germline ends. The germline gives CDR1 MGHRA, CDR2 YSYEKL. The CDR3 is made up of 15 amino acids. The CDR3 DNA is TGCGCCAGCAGCCCAACTCCATTATCTGGAAACACCATATATTTT. This gives the protein CASSPTPLSGNTIYF.

Of note for this clone: Different DNA sequences within this sample yield the same CDR3. The V and J genes are TRBV7-3 and TRBJ1-1; D possibly corresponds to TRBD1 (5 bases). CDR1 and CDR2 from the germline V gene are SGHTA and FQGTGA. The CDR3 is 14 residues long. The ends were cut back, 3 bases at V and 1 base at J, with 9 bases in the middle. The CDR3 bases are TGTGCCAGCAGCTTGGGGCATCAGAACACTGAAGCTTTCTTT. Protein: CASSLGHQNTEAFF.